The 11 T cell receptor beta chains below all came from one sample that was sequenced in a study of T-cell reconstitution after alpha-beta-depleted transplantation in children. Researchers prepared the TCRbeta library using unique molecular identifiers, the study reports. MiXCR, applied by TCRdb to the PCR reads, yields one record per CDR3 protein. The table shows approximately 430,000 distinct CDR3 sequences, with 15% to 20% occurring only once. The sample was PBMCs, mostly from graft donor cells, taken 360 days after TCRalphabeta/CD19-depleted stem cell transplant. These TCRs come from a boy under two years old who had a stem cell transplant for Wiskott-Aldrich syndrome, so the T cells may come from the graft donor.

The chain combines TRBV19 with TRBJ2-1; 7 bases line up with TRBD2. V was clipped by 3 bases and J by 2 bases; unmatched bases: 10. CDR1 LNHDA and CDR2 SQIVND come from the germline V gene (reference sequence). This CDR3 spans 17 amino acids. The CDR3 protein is CASSIPTSPIPYNEQFF. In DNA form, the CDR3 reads TGTGCCAGTAGTATTCCGACTAGCCCCATTCCCTACAATGAGCAGTTCTTC.

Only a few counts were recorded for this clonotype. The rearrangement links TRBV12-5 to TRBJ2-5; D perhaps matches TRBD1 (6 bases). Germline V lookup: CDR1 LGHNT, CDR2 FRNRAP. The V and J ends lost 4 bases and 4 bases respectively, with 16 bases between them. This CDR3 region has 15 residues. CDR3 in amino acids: CASGSQGSGGETQYF. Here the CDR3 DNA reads TGTGCTAGTGGTTCACAGGGCTCCGGTGGAGAGACCCAGTACTTC.

The CDR3 reads CASSRGTGEGYTF. The CDR3 nucleotides are TGCGCCAGCAGTAGAGGGACAGGGGAAGGCTACACCTTC. The chain links TRBV5-1 to TRBJ1-2, with 10 bases that match TRBD1. CDR3 length: 13 residues. The J segment lost 8 bases and the V segment lost 5 bases, leaving 6 bases of the junction unmatched. Looked up from germline, CDR1 is SGHRS and CDR2 is YFSETQ.

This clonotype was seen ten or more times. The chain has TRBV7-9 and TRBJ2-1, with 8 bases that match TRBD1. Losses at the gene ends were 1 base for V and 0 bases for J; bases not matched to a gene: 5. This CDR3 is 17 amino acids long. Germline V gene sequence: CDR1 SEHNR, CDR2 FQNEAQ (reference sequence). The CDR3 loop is CASSLGTGPHSYNEQFF. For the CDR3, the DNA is TGTGCCAGCAGCTTAGGGACAGGGCCCCACTCCTACAATGAGCAGTTCTTC.

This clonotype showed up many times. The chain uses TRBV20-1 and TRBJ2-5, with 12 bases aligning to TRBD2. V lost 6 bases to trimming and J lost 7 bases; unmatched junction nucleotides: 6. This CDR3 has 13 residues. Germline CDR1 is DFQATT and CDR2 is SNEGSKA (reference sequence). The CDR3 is CSAELAGGGTQYF. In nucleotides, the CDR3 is TGCAGTGCCGAACTAGCGGGAGGAGGGACCCAGTACTTC.

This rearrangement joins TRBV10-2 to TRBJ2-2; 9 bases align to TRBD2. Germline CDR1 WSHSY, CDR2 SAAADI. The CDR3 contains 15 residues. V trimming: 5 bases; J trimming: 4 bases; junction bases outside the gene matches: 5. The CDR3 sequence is CASSLRGGLTGELFF. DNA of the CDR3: TGCGCCAGCAGTTTGCGGGGGGGCCTCACCGGGGAGCTGTTTTTT.

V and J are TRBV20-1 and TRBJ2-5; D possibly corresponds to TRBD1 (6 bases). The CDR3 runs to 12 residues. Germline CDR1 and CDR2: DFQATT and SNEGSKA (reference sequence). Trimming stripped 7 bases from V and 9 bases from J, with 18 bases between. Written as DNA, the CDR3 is TGCAGTGTTTACAGGGTCCCCAGAGCCCAGTACTTC. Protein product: CSVYRVPRAQYF.

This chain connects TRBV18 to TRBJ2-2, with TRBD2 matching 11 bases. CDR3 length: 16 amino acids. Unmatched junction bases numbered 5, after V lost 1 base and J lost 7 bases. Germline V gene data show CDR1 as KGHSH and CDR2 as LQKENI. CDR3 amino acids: CASSPLPGTSGGELFF. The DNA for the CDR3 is TGTGCCAGCTCACCACTCCCCGGGACTAGCGGCGGGGAGCTGTTTTTT.

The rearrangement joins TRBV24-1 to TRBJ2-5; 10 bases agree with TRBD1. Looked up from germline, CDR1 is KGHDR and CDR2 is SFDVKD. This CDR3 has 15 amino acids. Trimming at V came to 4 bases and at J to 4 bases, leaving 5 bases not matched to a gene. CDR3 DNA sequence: TGTGCCACCAGTGAACCGGGACAGGGGAGAGAGACCCAGTACTTC. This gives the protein CATSEPGQGRETQYF.

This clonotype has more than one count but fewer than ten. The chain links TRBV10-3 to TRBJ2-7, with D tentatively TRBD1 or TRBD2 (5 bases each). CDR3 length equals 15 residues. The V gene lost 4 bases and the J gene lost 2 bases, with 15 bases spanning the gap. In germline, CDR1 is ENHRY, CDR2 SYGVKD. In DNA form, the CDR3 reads TGTGCCATCAGTGCGGGACCTATCACAACCTACGAGCAGTACTTC. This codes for CAISAGPITTYEQYF.

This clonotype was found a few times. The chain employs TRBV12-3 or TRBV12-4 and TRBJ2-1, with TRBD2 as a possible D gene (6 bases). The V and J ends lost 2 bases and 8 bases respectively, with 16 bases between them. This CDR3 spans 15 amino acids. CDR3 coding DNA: TGTGCCAGCAGTTTATGGGACTTCCCGCGTGATGAGCAGTTCTTC. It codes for CASSLWDFPRDEQFF.